A single sample is the source of the 28 T cell receptor beta chains below, sequenced in a study of cytomegalovirus exposure and HLA in healthy donors. PCR was performed using 60 Vbeta and 13 Jbeta primers. Sequenced by immunoSEQ multiplex PCR; TCRdb stores in-frame clones only, minus some. The data hold 120,000 to 150,000 clones, with 76% observed a single time. The sample comprised PBMCs. The receptors stem from a man aged 18 to 35 in good health and CMV-seronegative.

A few counts support this clone. The chain has TRBV7-3 and TRBJ2-6; 8 bases match TRBD1. V lost 5 bases to trimming and J lost 2 bases; unmatched junction nucleotides: 8. CDR1 is SGHTA and CDR2 is FQGTGA in the germline V gene. This CDR3 comprises 17 residues. The CDR3, as DNA: TGTGCCAGCAGCATCCTGCGACAGGGGCCTGGGGCCAACGTCCTGACTTTC. Protein product: CASSILRQGPGANVLTF.

The V and J genes are TRBV2 and TRBJ2-1; 12 positions agree with TRBD2. The CDR3 is 17 residues long. V dropped 6 bases and J dropped 5; count of bases not matched to a gene: 11. Germline V gene data show CDR1 as SNHLY and CDR2 as FYNNEI. CDR3 loop: CASRQTSGSPPNNEQFF. CDR3 bases: TGTGCCAGCAGGCAGACTAGCGGGAGTCCCCCGAACAATGAGCAGTTCTTC.

This clone occurred a few times. J is TRBJ2-3 and V is TRBV6-4; 9 nucleotides line up with TRBD1. The CDR3 covers 15 residues. The V segment lost 4 bases and the J segment 4 bases; nucleotides outside the gene matches: 6. Germline CDR1 and CDR2: MRHNA and SNTAGT. In DNA, the CDR3 is TGTGCCAGCAGTGTCGCGGGACAGGGCGCAGATACGCAGTATTTT. This codes for CASSVAGQGADTQYF.

This clone was counted a few times. The chain uses TRBV9 and TRBJ2-7, with TRBD2 identical over 11 bases. This CDR3 has 15 residues. Germline V lookup: CDR1 SGDLS, CDR2 YYNGEE. Unmatched junction bases numbered 6, after V lost 4 bases and J lost 3 bases. The CDR3 coding sequence is TGTGCCAGCAGCCGGACTAGCGGGTCTTTCTACGAGCAGTACTTC. This sequence encodes CASSRTSGSFYEQYF.

About this clone itself: This specimen includes other DNA sequences encoding the same CDR3. The genes are TRBV27 and TRBJ2-7; TRBD1 aligns across 9 bases. V dropped 3 bases and J dropped 1; count of bases not matched to a gene: 1. In germline, CDR1 is MNHEY, CDR2 SMNVEV (reference sequence). The CDR3 covers 14 residues. The CDR3 nucleotides are TGTGCCAGCAGTTTGGGGACAGGGTCCTACGAGCAGTACTTC. Its protein product is CASSLGTGSYEQYF.

The rearrangement joins TRBV2 to TRBJ2-1, with 7 bases matching TRBD1. The ends lost 6 bases at V and 8 bases at J; junction bases unmatched: 10. The CDR3 consists of 14 residues. From germline, CDR1 is SNHLY and CDR2 FYNNEI. The chain's CDR3 is CASRTGTVGDEQFF. DNA for the CDR3: TGTGCCAGCAGGACAGGGACAGTGGGGGATGAGCAGTTCTTC. The variable domain in full, completed from reference TRBV2 and TRBJ2-1, reads EPEVTQTPSHQVTQMGQEVILRCVPISNHLYFYWYRQILGQKVEFLVSFYNNEISEKSEIFDDQFSVERPDGSNFTLKIRSTKLEDSAMYFCASRTGTVGDEQFFGPGTRLTVL.

This clone occurred a few times. The rearrangement links TRBV12-5 to TRBJ2-3; TRBD2 matches 7 bases. V shed 1 base, J shed 5 bases, and the junction held 9 bases outside the gene matches. This CDR3 spans 16 amino acids. CDR1 is LGHNT, CDR2 FRNRAP, per germline. CDR3 nucleotides: TGTGCTAGTGGTTTGGGAGGGGCGGGGGATGGAGATACGCAGTATTTT. Its protein is CASGLGGAGDGDTQYF.

In DNA, the CDR3 is TGTGCCAGCCTTAGCGGGGGACGGGGAAACTATGGCTACACCTTC. This codes for CASLSGGRGNYGYTF. This sequence joins TRBV19 and TRBJ1-2; a weak D match, TRBD1 (5 bases). CDR1 is LNHDA, CDR2 SQIVND, per germline (reference sequence). CDR3 length: 15 residues. Trimming removed 9 bases from V and 2 bases from J, with 19 bases in between.

The rearrangement joins TRBV9 to TRBJ2-7, with 8 bases that match TRBD2. The J segment lost 2 bases and the V segment lost 0 bases, leaving 4 bases of the junction unmatched. CDR1 and CDR2 from the germline V gene are SGDLS and YYNGEE. The CDR3 spans 15 residues. Here the CDR3 DNA reads TGTGCCAGCAGCGTAGAAGCGGGGGCGACCTACGAGCAGTACTTC. Translation: CASSVEAGATYEQYF.

This chain joins TRBV12-5 and TRBJ1-2, with unresolved D. Trimming pared 3 bases from V and 1 base from J, leaving 12 bases between. CDR3 length: 15 amino acids. Looked up from germline, CDR1 is LGHNT and CDR2 is FRNRAP. The CDR3 region is CASGFGHRVNYGYTF. The DNA for the CDR3 is TGTGCTAGTGGTTTCGGCCACCGGGTTAACTATGGCTACACCTTC.

The chain links TRBV19 to TRBJ2-6; a weak D match, TRBD1 (5 bases). Germline values: CDR1 LNHDA, CDR2 SQIVND (reference sequence). V lost 10 bases and J 2 bases, leaving 12 bases between the germline ends. The CDR3 runs to 14 residues. CDR3 DNA sequence: TGTGCCACCGAGTCAGGGACTGGGGCCAACGTCCTGACTTTC. Translation: CATESGTGANVLTF.

Concerning this clone itself: The sample carries other DNA sequences with the same CDR3. The chain links TRBV6-6 to TRBJ1-4; perhaps TRBD1 as D (5 bases). The V end was cut by 0 bases, the J end by 2 bases, with 7 bases between. Germline V CDR1 and CDR2: MNHNY, SVGAGI (reference sequence). The CDR3 loop spans 15 amino acids. CDR3 loop: CASSYSGGTNEKLFF. As DNA, the CDR3 is TGTGCCAGCAGTTACTCGGGGGGTACTAATGAAAAACTGTTTTTT.

This CDR3 reads CASSFREATEAFF. CDR3 DNA: TGTGCCAGCAGCTTCAGGGAGGCCACTGAAGCTTTCTTT. The chain employs TRBV5-5 and TRBJ1-1, with D possibly TRBD1 on 5 matching bases. This CDR3 comprises 13 residues. V was pared by 2 bases and J by 4 bases, with 9 bases between. The V gene's germline CDR1 is SGHKS and CDR2 YYEKEE (reference sequence). Full variable domain (rest looked up from reference TRBV5-5 and TRBJ1-1): DAGVTQSPTHLIKTRGQQVTLRCSPISGHKSVSWYQQVLGQGPQFIFQYYEKEERGRGNFPDRFSARQFPNYSSELNVNALLLGDSALYLCASSFREATEAFFGQGTRLTVV.

The chain joins TRBV5-1 to TRBJ1-4; possible D gene TRBD1, 5 bases. Germline V lookup: CDR1 SGHRS, CDR2 YFSETQ. V lost 8 bases to trimming and J lost 2 bases, with 10 bases between them. This CDR3 contains 13 residues. DNA for the CDR3: TGCGCCAGAGTACAGGAGACTAATGAAAAACTGTTTTTT. As protein: CARVQETNEKLFF.

V usage is TRBV15 and J usage is TRBJ2-5; TRBD2 agrees at 9 bases. The end of the DNA fits TRBJ2-7 better, so the J call may be wrong. CDR1 and CDR2 (germline): LNHNV, YYDKDF (reference sequence). The CDR3 contains 15 residues. The CDR3 reads CATSGSGGLVHEQYF. The CDR3 DNA sequence: TGTGCCACCAGCGGGAGCGGGGGGTTAGTTCACGAGCAGTACTTC.

This CDR3 is CASSHPNQGRNYRYEQYF. CDR3 nucleotides: TGCGCCAGCAGTCACCCAAATCAGGGCCGGAATTATCGATACGAGCAGTACTTC. This chain joins TRBV23-1 and TRBJ2-7; TRBD1 might be the D (5 bases). TRBV23-1 is filed as an ORF, its function uncertain. Trimming removed 3 bases from V and 4 bases from J, with 25 bases in between. This CDR3 has 18 residues.

The genes are TRBV28 and TRBJ1-1, with D unresolved. V lost 3 bases, J lost 13 bases, and 15 bases lay in between. The CDR3 loop spans 12 amino acids. Germline V gene lookup returns CDR1 MDHEN and CDR2 SYDVKM. The CDR3 DNA is TGTGCCAGCAGTTTGAGTTCTCCGAGGGTTTTCTTT. Translating it yields CASSLSSPRVFF.

V usage is TRBV11-3 and J usage is TRBJ2-5; D is uncertain. CDR3 size: 14 residues. CDR1 SGHNT and CDR2 YENEEA come from the germline V gene. Trimming stripped 4 bases from V and 1 base from J, with 10 bases between. The CDR3 nucleotides are TGTGCCAGCAGCTCCAGGATCAGCCAAGAGACCCAGTACTTC. Translation: CASSSRISQETQYF.

The chain couples TRBV30 to TRBJ1-2; 9 bases are shared with TRBD1. Trimming cost V 3 bases and J 6 bases; bases outside gene matches: 5. The CDR3 sequence is 13 residues long. CDR1 is GTSNPN, CDR2 SVGIG, per germline (reference sequence). CDR3 residues: CAWSGTGRDGYTF. As DNA, the CDR3 is TGTGCCTGGAGCGGGACAGGGAGAGATGGCTACACCTTC.

This clone was counted a few times. The chain recombines TRBV6-4 with TRBJ2-1; 9 nucleotides match TRBD1. The CDR3 extends over 15 amino acids. Germline assignment: CDR1 MRHNA and CDR2 SNTAGT. V shed 6 bases, J shed 6 bases, and the junction held 9 bases outside the gene matches. CDR3 DNA: TGTGCCAGCAGCTTGACAGGGGGGAATTCCAATGAGCAGTTCTTC. Amino acid sequence: CASSLTGGNSNEQFF.

The chain employs TRBV4-1 and TRBJ2-7; 10 positions match TRBD1. Germline CDR1 is MGHRA and CDR2 is YSYEKL. The CDR3 loop spans 15 amino acids. The V segment lost 0 bases and the J segment 4 bases; nucleotides outside the gene matches: 3. For the CDR3, the DNA is TGCGCCAGCAGCCAAGAGGGACAGGGGCTGTACGAGCAGTACTTC. This encodes CASSQEGQGLYEQYF.

This clone was observed a few times. V and J are TRBV2 and TRBJ1-4; D unresolved. Between the trimmed V and J ends, which lost 4 bases and 2 bases, there was a span of 20 bases. CDR1 SNHLY and CDR2 FYNNEI come from the germline V gene. CDR3 length: 18 amino acids. The CDR3 is CASSGEVLEEATNEKLFF. The CDR3 coding sequence is TGTGCCAGCAGTGGAGAGGTCCTTGAAGAGGCGACTAATGAAAAACTGTTTTTT.

The rearrangement uses TRBV9 and TRBJ1-2; D remains ambiguous. CDR3 size: 17 residues. Trimming took off 0 bases at V and 3 bases at J, with 18 bases between the two ends. Germline values: CDR1 SGDLS, CDR2 YYNGEE. Here the CDR3 reads CASSVAPLGREDYGYTF. In DNA, the CDR3 is TGTGCCAGCAGCGTAGCCCCCCTGGGGAGGGAAGACTATGGCTACACCTTC.

The rearrangement links TRBV28 to TRBJ2-2; maybe TRBD2 (6 bases). Germline V gives CDR1 MDHEN, CDR2 SYDVKM. The V end lost 5 bases, the J end lost 5 bases, and 6 bases lay between the germline ends. This CDR3 contains 12 residues. DNA of the CDR3: TGTGCCAGCAGTGCGGGAACCGGGGAGCTGTTTTTT. It specifies CASSAGTGELFF.

This clone showed up just once. V is TRBV27 and J is TRBJ1-4, with 8 bases matching TRBD1. The CDR3 sequence is 17 residues long. V trimming: 6 bases; J trimming: 1 base; junction bases outside the gene matches: 10. Germline-derived CDR1 and CDR2 are MNHEY and SMNVEV (reference sequence). CDR3 DNA sequence: TGTGCCAGCAGCCCCCGGGACAGGCGCCTAACTAATGAAAAACTGTTTTTT. As protein: CASSPRDRRLTNEKLFF.

The gene calls are TRBV29-1 and TRBJ2-5; D is perhaps TRBD1 (5 bases). There are 15 residues in the CDR3. CDR1 and CDR2 (germline): SQVTM, ANQGSEA. Between the trimmed V and J ends, which lost 6 bases and 2 bases, there was a span of 19 bases. In DNA form, the CDR3 reads TGCAGCGTCCTTTTAGTGACAGCGCCGCAAGAGACCCAGTACTTC. It encodes CSVLLVTAPQETQYF. The full variable domain, in which reference TRBV29-1 and TRBJ2-5 provide the parts outside the CDR3, is SAVISQKPSRDICQRGTSLTIQCQVDSQVTMMFWYRQQPGQSLTLIATANQGSEATYESGFVIDKFPISRPNLTFSTLTVSNMSPEDSSIYLCSVLLVTAPQETQYFGPGTRLLVL.

V gene TRBV5-1 combines with J gene TRBJ2-5; 9 bases fit TRBD2. Germline lookup yields CDR1 SGHRS and CDR2 YFSETQ. Unmatched junction bases numbered 8, after V lost 4 bases and J lost 1 base. This CDR3 contains 16 residues. CDR3 in amino acids: CASSLRASGVQETQYF. CDR3 DNA sequence: TGCGCCAGCAGCCTGAGGGCTAGCGGGGTCCAAGAGACCCAGTACTTC.

The chain uses TRBV7-9 and TRBJ2-1, with TRBD1 matching 8 bases. The CDR3 loop spans 16 amino acids. V shed 0 bases and J 8 bases; nucleotides not matched to a gene: 9. Germline CDR1 and CDR2: SEHNR and FQNEAQ (reference sequence). CDR3 bases: TGTGCCAGCAGCTTAGCGCAGGGGGCTAAGGTAGATGAGCAGTTCTTC. Translation gives CASSLAQGAKVDEQFF.